This T cell receptor (beta chain) was sequenced in a study of beta chain features in type 1 diabetes. In the case of this clone: Its antigen is undetermined.

Study results and caveats: Short templates might get an advantage during PCR, and this would be equal in patients and controls.

The CDR3 length is 17 residues. V shed 2 bases and J 0 bases; nucleotides not matched to a gene: 2. Germline V CDR1 and CDR2: PRHDT, FYEKMQ (reference sequence). As every portion of the isolated RNA was reverse transcribed, the sequencing read expressed TCRB transcripts. The data were produced by immunoSEQ multiplex PCR, yet TCRdb's version contains in-frame clones alone and is incomplete. The data hold about 300,000 clones, with about 7.8% observed a single time. The chain carries TRBV13 and TRBJ2-2; 11 bases are shared with TRBD2. The sequenced material came from central memory CD4+ T cells from blood. This clonotype was obtained from a woman younger than 30 in good health. The CDR3 sequence: CASSLLAGGSNTGELFF. CDR3 coding DNA: TGTGCCAGCAGCTTACTAGCGGGAGGATCGAACACCGGGGAGCTGTTTTTT.